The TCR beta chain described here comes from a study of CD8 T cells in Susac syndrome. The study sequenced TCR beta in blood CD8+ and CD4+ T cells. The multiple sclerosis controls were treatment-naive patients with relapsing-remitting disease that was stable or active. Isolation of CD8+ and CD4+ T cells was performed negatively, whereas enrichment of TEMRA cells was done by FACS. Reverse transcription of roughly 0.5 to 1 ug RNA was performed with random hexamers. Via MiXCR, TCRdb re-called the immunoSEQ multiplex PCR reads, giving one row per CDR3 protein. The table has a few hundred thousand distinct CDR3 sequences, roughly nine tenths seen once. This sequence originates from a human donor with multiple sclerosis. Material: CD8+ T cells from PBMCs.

The CDR3 sequence is CASSFRGWNTEAFF. CDR3 bases: TGCGCCAGCAGCTTTCGGGGTTGGAACACTGAAGCTTTCTTT. The J gene is TRBJ1-1, the V gene TRBV5-1; no clear D. The germline gives CDR1 SGHRS, CDR2 YFSETQ. Trimming stripped 2 bases from V and 1 base from J, with 9 bases between. The CDR3 extends over 14 amino acids.